The clone carrying this T cell receptor beta chain was detected a few times. Its antigen is as yet unknown. This sample is part of a study of response to subunit inactivated influenza vaccine. TCRdb fed the RT-PCR reads into MiXCR, producing one record per CDR3 protein. The sample comprises about 650,000 distinct CDR3 sequences, about a sixth of which are singletons, and 9.5% to 13% rests with the top ten. The study's findings and limits: New T cells are recruited in small numbers by each seasonal influenza vaccination, according to the authors' suggestion.

V lost 0 bases and J 7 bases, leaving 15 bases between the germline ends. In germline, CDR1 is SEHNR, CDR2 FQNEAQ (reference sequence). CDR3 size: 15 residues. This rearrangement joins TRBV7-9 to TRBJ1-1; a weak D match, TRBD1 (6 bases). This sequence was found in a man aged 50 or older who received an inactivated influenza vaccine. The material was PBMCs from blood, obtained approximately 13 days after vaccination. The CDR3 loop is CASSLAGRAGDEAFF. CDR3 DNA: TGTGCCAGCAGCTTAGCTGGCAGGGCAGGGGATGAAGCTTTCTTT.